This T cell receptor beta chain came from a study of early T cells in non-severe SARS-CoV-2 infection. Study-level background: Alpha and beta chains were unpaired, from unsorted whole-blood bulk RNA. Study results and limitations: VDJdb matching skewed toward anti-spike CD8 responses, missing private and CD4 specificities.

The table lists this clonotype with many counts. Its target is not known. Researchers tagged individual cDNA molecules with unique molecular identifiers. From the 5' RACE reads, TCRdb called clonotypes with MiXCR, one entry per CDR3 protein. The repertoire holds around 70,000 distinct CDR3 sequences, approximately 12% seen once, with roughly 3.9% in the top ten. V was clipped by 2 bases and J by 4 bases, with 8 bases between them. CDR3 length: 13 residues. The rearrangement links TRBV12-3 or TRBV12-4 to TRBJ1-1; TRBD1 might be the D (5 bases). The sample comprised whole blood. The source is an adult who was a healthcare worker with PCR-confirmed SARS-CoV-2 infection or an uninfected control (not recorded which). The CDR3 nucleotides read TGTGCCAGCAGTTTACGGGGACTCACTGAAGCTTTCTTT. The encoded protein is CASSLRGLTEAFF.